This TCR beta chain emerged from a study of T cell repertoires in cytomegalovirus infection. Study-wide background: HLA-B-restricted CMV epitopes that are well studied, plus recently identified HLA-C-restricted ones, were used by the study. The study, taken as a whole, reports: HLA-C-restricted CMV-specific TCR beta clonotypes prevailed in the ex vivo response.

This CDR3 has 15 amino acids. V lost 2 bases, J lost 3 bases, and 13 bases lay in between. Germline loops: CDR1 ENHRY, CDR2 SYGVKD. With respect to this clonotype: Its matching antigen is unknown.

TCRdb reprocessed the reads via MiXCR and lists one record per CDR3 protein. The sample lists about 770,000 distinct CDR3 sequences, under 35% occurring once. The clonotype originates from a human donor in good health (CMV status not recorded). Some clones in this sample may be carry-over from other donors' samples. The starting material was cultured CD8+ T cells from PBMCs, obtained from culture after CMV antigen stimulation. This chain joins TRBV10-3 and TRBJ2-5, with D tentatively TRBD1 (7 bases). CDR3 sequence reads: CAISETRGTEETQYF. CDR3 sequence (DNA): TGTGCCATCAGTGAGACCCGCGGGACAGAAGAGACCCAGTACTTC.